The 22 T cell receptor beta chains below were found in one sample sequenced in a study of shared T cell receptors in the human thymus. Sequencing used immunoSEQ multiplex PCR; TCRdb keeps in-frame clones, though not all of them. Among hundreds of thousands of clones listed, approximately 88% were seen once. These data are also associated with another study on human thymus T cells.

Specimen: thymocytes. These receptors originate from a boy under two years old with a congenital heart defect.

The chain carries TRBV2 and TRBJ2-7; 8 nucleotides agree with TRBD1. This CDR3 has 14 amino acids. Germline CDR1 SNHLY, CDR2 FYNNEI. With V trimmed by 6 bases and J by 4 bases, 8 bases remained unmatched. The CDR3 DNA reads as TGTGCCAGCAGACGGACAGGGTGGGGATACGAGCAGTACTTC. Translating gives CASRRTGWGYEQYF.

This clone was picked up one time. V usage is TRBV11-2 and J usage is TRBJ2-1; 11 bases are a match to TRBD2. The ends lost 0 bases at V and 5 bases at J; junction bases unmatched: 3. This CDR3 spans 16 amino acids. Looked up from germline, CDR1 is SGHAT and CDR2 is FQNNGV. CDR3: CASSLELAGAHNEQFF. The CDR3 DNA follows: TGTGCCAGCAGCTTAGAACTAGCGGGAGCCCACAATGAGCAGTTCTTC.

The rearrangement joins TRBV7-9 to TRBJ1-1; D is perhaps TRBD1 (6 bases). The CDR3 is 17 residues long. Between the trimmed V and J ends, which lost 0 bases and 1 base, there was a span of 15 bases. From germline, CDR1 is SEHNR and CDR2 FQNEAQ (reference sequence). CDR3 amino acids: CASSLALPQGPNTEAFF. The CDR3 DNA is TGTGCCAGCAGCTTAGCCCTACCTCAGGGGCCGAACACTGAAGCTTTCTTT. Based on the CDR3 plus reference TRBV7-9 and TRBJ1-1, the full variable domain is DTGVSQNPRHKITKRGQNVTFRCDPISEHNRLYWYRQTLGQGPEFLTYFQNEAQLEKSRLLSDRFSAERPKGSFSTLEIQRTEQGDSAMYLCASSLALPQGPNTEAFFGQGTRLTVV.

This chain links TRBV19 with TRBJ1-4; TRBD1 aligns across 7 bases. CDR3 length: 15 residues. The ends lost 4 bases at V and 0 bases at J; junction bases unmatched: 2. Germline assignment: CDR1 LNHDA and CDR2 SQIVND (reference sequence). CDR3 amino acids: CASSTTGATNEKLFF. The DNA of the CDR3 is TGTGCCAGTAGTACAACAGGGGCAACTAATGAAAAACTGTTTTTT.

Comment on this clone: Other nucleotide sequences from this sample produce the same CDR3. V gene TRBV19 combines with J gene TRBJ2-7; 7 nucleotides agree with TRBD1. Looked up from germline, CDR1 is LNHDA and CDR2 is SQIVND (reference sequence). The CDR3 runs to 14 residues. J gave up 4 bases and V 3 bases, and 6 bases lay outside the gene matches. The CDR3 DNA reads as TGTGCCAGTAGTATGGTCGGCAGGGGGTACGAGCAGTACTTC. Encoded protein: CASSMVGRGYEQYF.

This clone was observed once. The V call is TRBV2, the J call TRBJ2-7; 14 positions match TRBD2. V shed 6 bases and J 5 bases; nucleotides not matched to a gene: 12. The germline CDR1 and CDR2 sequences are SNHLY and FYNNEI. The CDR3 runs to 17 residues. The CDR3 DNA reads TGTGCCAGCAGCCGGGGGACTAGCGGGAGCCTCCCCCACGAGCAGTACTTC. The encoded protein is CASSRGTSGSLPHEQYF.

The CDR3 region is CASSLASGYNEQFF. CDR3 nucleotides: TGTGCCAGCAGTTTGGCTAGCGGGTACAATGAGCAGTTCTTC. The chain has TRBV28 and TRBJ2-1; 8 bases are a match to TRBD2. This CDR3 spans 14 amino acids. The junction had 2 bases not matched to a gene; V was cut back by 3 bases and J by 4 bases. Germline V CDR1 and CDR2: MDHEN, SYDVKM. The full variable domain, completed using reference TRBV28 and TRBJ2-1, is DVKVTQSSRYLVKRTGEKVFLECVQDMDHENMFWYRQDPGLGLRLIYFSYDVKMKEKGDIPEGYSVSREKKERFSLILESASTNQTSMYLCASSLASGYNEQFFGPGTRLTVL.

This clone was seen only once. V usage is TRBV4-1 and J usage is TRBJ2-3; D unresolved. The V and J ends lost 1 base and 8 bases respectively, with 22 bases between them. The CDR3 is 17 residues long. CDR1 and CDR2 (germline): MGHRA, YSYEKL. Written as DNA, the CDR3 is TGCGCCAGCAGCCAAGTCAAAGCCAGCTCCACGGGTAGTACGCAGTATTTT. The encoded protein is CASSQVKASSTGSTQYF.

The chain couples TRBV5-6 to TRBJ2-3; D possibly corresponds to TRBD2 (6 bases). The CDR3 contains 14 residues. V was pared by 3 bases and J by 2 bases, with 10 bases between. Germline assignment: CDR1 SGHDT and CDR2 YYEEEE. The CDR3 loop reads CASSYSGYTDTQYF. CDR3 sequence (DNA): TGTGCCAGCAGCTATAGCGGTTACACAGATACGCAGTATTTT.

The rearrangement links TRBV7-8 to TRBJ2-5, with 7 bases matching TRBD2. The V segment lost 5 bases and the J segment 3 bases; nucleotides outside the gene matches: 21. This CDR3 contains 19 residues. The germline V gene encodes CDR1 SGHVS and CDR2 FQNEAQ. CDR3 coding DNA: TGTGCCAGCAGCCTCACCCACCGGGCGGCGGGAGTGGACGAAGAGACCCAGTACTTC. Protein sequence: CASSLTHRAAGVDEETQYF. Full variable domain (rest looked up from reference TRBV7-8 and TRBJ2-5): GAGVSQSPRYKVAKRGQDVALRCDPISGHVSLFWYQQALGQGPEFLTYFQNEAQLDKSGLPSDRFFAERPEGSVSTLKIQRTQQEDSAVYLCASSLTHRAAGVDEETQYFGPGTRLLVL.

The chain uses TRBV14 and TRBJ2-1; perhaps TRBD2 as D (5 bases). Per the germline V gene, CDR1 is SGHDN and CDR2 is FVKESK. V lost 4 bases, J lost 7 bases, and 23 bases lay in between. This CDR3 comprises 17 residues. CDR3 amino acids: CASSPWVVSGNRNEQFF. CDR3 nucleotide sequence: TGTGCCAGCAGCCCGTGGGTGGTCTCCGGGAATAGGAATGAGCAGTTCTTC.

The chain employs TRBV11-2 and TRBJ2-5; 7 nucleotides agree with TRBD2. V was clipped by 5 bases and J by 0 bases; unmatched bases: 15. This CDR3 region has 18 residues. CDR1 is SGHAT and CDR2 is FQNNGV in the germline V gene. CDR3 bases: TGTGCCAGCAGCCCCGGCGGGGACTACCTTGAGTACCAAGAGACCCAGTACTTC. Translated: CASSPGGDYLEYQETQYF.

The chain links TRBV28 to TRBJ2-1; 7 bases map to TRBD2. CDR3 length: 17 residues. CDR1 is MDHEN and CDR2 is SYDVKM in the germline V gene. V lost 3 bases to trimming and J lost 5 bases; unmatched junction nucleotides: 13. CDR3 in amino acids: CASSFPSPSGRNNEQFF. CDR3 sequence (DNA): TGTGCCAGCAGTTTCCCTAGCCCTAGCGGCCGAAACAATGAGCAGTTCTTC.

The V call is TRBV4-1, the J call TRBJ2-3; TRBD2 matches 7 bases. The ends lost 1 base at V and 4 bases at J; junction bases unmatched: 8. The CDR3 covers 16 residues. Germline-derived CDR1 and CDR2 are MGHRA and YSYEKL. Here the CDR3 DNA reads TGCGCCAGCAGCCAAGGGAGGGGCGGGAGCGCAGATACGCAGTATTTT. The encoded protein is CASSQGRGGSADTQYF.

The V gene is TRBV5-6, the J gene TRBJ2-4; 7 nucleotides agree with TRBD1. Germline V gene data show CDR1 as SGHDT and CDR2 as YYEEEE. This CDR3 has 14 amino acids. Trimming at V came to 4 bases and at J to 8 bases, leaving 9 bases not matched to a gene. Written as DNA, the CDR3 is TGTGCCAGCAGCCCGAGGGACAGATTGGACATTCAGTACTTC. It specifies CASSPRDRLDIQYF.

V is TRBV4-3 and J is TRBJ1-2; D call uncertain. V gave up 0 bases and J gave up 0 bases, with 11 bases separating them. The CDR3 totals 16 residues. The germline V gene encodes CDR1 LGHNA and CDR2 YSLEER. Here the CDR3 reads CASSQETTETNYGYTF. For the CDR3, the DNA is TGCGCCAGCAGCCAAGAGACAACAGAGACTAACTATGGCTACACCTTC.

The genes are TRBV6-5 and TRBJ2-3; 8 nucleotides align to TRBD1. CDR1 and CDR2 from the germline V gene are MNHEY and SVGAGI. Unmatched junction bases numbered 4, after V lost 5 bases and J lost 0 bases. This CDR3 has 15 amino acids. The CDR3 nucleotides read TGTGCCAGCAGTCCCCGGACAGGGAGCACAGATACGCAGTATTTT. Its translation: CASSPRTGSTDTQYF.

J is TRBJ2-7 and V is TRBV30; D is perhaps TRBD1 (5 bases). V lost 0 bases and J lost 6, with 15 bases in between. This CDR3 is 14 amino acids long. Germline V gene data show CDR1 as GTSNPN and CDR2 as SVGIG (reference sequence). Here the CDR3 DNA reads TGTGCCTGGAGTGTACTGGGGCAGGGATGCGAGCAGTACTTC. Translated: CAWSVLGQGCEQYF.

This sequence joins TRBV28 and TRBJ2-5; D might be TRBD1 (6 bases). CDR1 and CDR2 (germline): MDHEN, SYDVKM. This CDR3 contains 14 residues. With 2 bases removed from V and 7 bases from J, the gap between germline ends came to 14 bases. DNA for the CDR3: TGTGCCAGCAGTTTAGTTTCAGGGGATGGGACCCAGTACTTC. This gives the protein CASSLVSGDGTQYF. The full variable domain, completed using reference TRBV28 and TRBJ2-5, is DVKVTQSSRYLVKRTGEKVFLECVQDMDHENMFWYRQDPGLGLRLIYFSYDVKMKEKGDIPEGYSVSREKKERFSLILESASTNQTSMYLCASSLVSGDGTQYFGPGTRLLVL.

The gene calls are TRBV4-2 and TRBJ2-3; D may be TRBD2 (5 bases). V was clipped by 0 bases and J by 2 bases, with 15 bases between them. Per the germline V gene, CDR1 is LGHNA and CDR2 is YNFKEQ. The CDR3 is made up of 17 amino acids. The CDR3 loop reads CASSQELPSGFTDTQYF. CDR3 nucleotide sequence: TGTGCCAGCAGCCAAGAGCTGCCCAGCGGTTTCACAGATACGCAGTATTTT.

The chain links TRBV5-1 to TRBJ2-1; TRBD1 is a possible D gene (5 bases). Trimming shortened V by 0 bases and J by 4 bases, and 8 bases separated the two germline ends. The length of the CDR3 is 14 residues. The germline gives CDR1 SGHRS, CDR2 YFSETQ. CDR3 residues: CASSLGQLYNEQFF. The CDR3 DNA reads TGCGCCAGCAGCTTGGGACAGCTATACAATGAGCAGTTCTTC.

V and J are TRBV27 and TRBJ2-7; D ambiguous. The CDR3 runs to 13 residues. The V end lost 3 bases, the J end lost 5 bases, and 11 bases lay between the germline ends. Germline V gives CDR1 MNHEY, CDR2 SMNVEV (reference sequence). The CDR3 DNA follows: TGTGCCAGCAGTTTTGGCCTTGCGGACGAGCAGTACTTC. It encodes CASSFGLADEQYF.